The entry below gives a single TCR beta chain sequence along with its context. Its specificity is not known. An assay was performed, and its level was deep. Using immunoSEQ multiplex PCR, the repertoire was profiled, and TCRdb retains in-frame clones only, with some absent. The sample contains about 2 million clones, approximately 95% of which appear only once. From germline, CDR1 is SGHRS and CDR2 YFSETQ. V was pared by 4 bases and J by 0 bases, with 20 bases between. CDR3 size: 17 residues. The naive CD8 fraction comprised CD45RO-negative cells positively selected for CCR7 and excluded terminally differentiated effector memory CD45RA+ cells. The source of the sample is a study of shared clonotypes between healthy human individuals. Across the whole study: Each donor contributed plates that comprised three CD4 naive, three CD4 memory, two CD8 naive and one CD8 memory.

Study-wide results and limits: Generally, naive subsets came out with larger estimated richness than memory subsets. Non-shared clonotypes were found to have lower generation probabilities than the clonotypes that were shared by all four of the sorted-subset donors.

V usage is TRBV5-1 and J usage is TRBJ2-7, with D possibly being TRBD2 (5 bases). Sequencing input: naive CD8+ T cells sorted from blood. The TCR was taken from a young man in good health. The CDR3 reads CASSLEGKYEGSYEQYF. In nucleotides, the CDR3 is TGCGCCAGCAGCCTGGAAGGGAAATACGAGGGCTCCTACGAGCAGTACTTC.